This T cell receptor beta chain was captured by sequencing in a study of T cells in Graves' hyperthyroidism and ophthalmopathy. Germline assignment: CDR1 SNHLY and CDR2 FYNNEI. The CDR3 spans 15 residues. Trimming removed 1 base at V and 7 bases at J, with 16 bases between. What was amplified from RNA transcripts were TCR beta CDR3 regions. First-round RT-PCR of the TCR CDR3 relied on the HTBI primer set. MiXCR, applied by TCRdb to the multiplex PCR reads, yields one record per CDR3 protein. The sample has roughly 400,000 distinct CDR3 sequences, over 13% seen once. As for this clonotype: Its target is not known.

Disease duration was under 3 months in the ophthalmopathy patients, who also had a Clinical Activity Score of at least 3 and a NOSPECS grade of at least 4. General study findings and limits: Most thyroid clonotypes expanded above 0.001 appeared in blood too. Ophthalmopathy was distinguished from stable hyperthyroidism by 13 V-J signatures.

The sequenced sample was blood. The V and J genes are TRBV2 and TRBJ1-2; possible D gene TRBD1, 6 bases. The sequence came from a man aged 50 or older with Graves' ophthalmopathy. CDR3 DNA: TGTGCCAGCAGTGAAGGGTCCAGGGGATGGTGTGGCTACACCTTC. Translating it yields CASSEGSRGWCGYTF.